These T cell receptor beta chains were read from a single sample in a study of shared clonotypes between healthy human individuals. Only in-frame clones appear in the TCRdb table, and some are missing; sequencing was by immunoSEQ multiplex PCR. The data show 2 million to 2.5 million clones, around 95% seen once. The sample was naive CD4+ T cells sorted from blood. These receptors all come from a young man in good health. Each CDR3 is given with its conserved first and last residue. D genes are given only for firm matches. A clone size is listed for some rows: how often the clone was seen (once, few, many), or a class if it is expanded.

NA TRBJ2-7 TRBV29-1 TRBD1 TGCAGCGTTGAAACAGGGGATATCTTCTCCTACGAGCAGTACTTC CSVETGDIFSYEQYF
NA TRBJ1-1 TRBV7-9 NA TGTGCCAGCAGGGGTGAGATGGGCACTGAAGCTTTCTTT CASRGEMGTEAFF
NA TRBJ2-5 TRBV9 TRBD2 TGTGCCAGCAGCGTACGAGCGGGAGTCCAAGAGACCCAGTACTTC CASSVRAGVQETQYF
NA TRBJ1-5 TRBV19 TRBD1 TGTGCCAGTAGCTACACAGGGGGCCTTAGCAATCAGCCCCAGCATTTT CASSYTGGLSNQPQHF
NA TRBJ2-5 TRBV30 TRBD2 TGTGCCTGGGGGAGAGGGGTTGGACTAGCCCCTGGGTCCCAGTACTTC CAWGRGVGLAPGSQYF
once TRBJ1-5 TRBV29-1 NA TGCAGCGTTGTGGGGGACGGTAGCAATCAGCCCCAGCATTTT CSVVGDGSNQPQHF
few TRBJ1-2 TRBV10-1 TRBD1 TGCGCCAGCAGTGAGGTCTGGAACCGGACAGGGCCTTATGGCTACACCTTC CASSEVWNRTGPYGYTF
NA TRBJ2-1 TRBV2 NA TGTGCCAGCAGTCCCGGTCAGCCCGGGTACAATGAGCAGTTCTTC CASSPGQPGYNEQFF
NA TRBJ1-4 TRBV2 NA TGTGCCAGCAGTGCGGTAGGGACCGGTAATGAAAAACTGTTTTTT CASSAVGTGNEKLFF
NA TRBJ1-2 TRBV9 TRBD1 TGTGCCAGCAGCCTAGGGGGGACAGCTACATTTGGCTACACCTTC CASSLGGTATFGYTF
NA TRBJ1-1 TRBV12-5 TRBD1 TGTGCTAGTGGTTCGGGGACAGGGCCTAACACTGAAGCTTTCTTT CASGSGTGPNTEAFF
NA TRBJ1-4 TRBV7-8 NA TGTGCCAGCAGCGCCCGGGGCAGGGGTAATGAAAAACTGTTTTTT CASSARGRGNEKLFF
NA TRBJ1-5 TRBV4-3 NA TGCGCCAGCAGCCAAGAACCAAGCAATCAGCCCCAGCATTTT CASSQEPSNQPQHF
NA TRBJ2-7 TRBV5-1 TRBD1 TGCGCCAGCAGCACAAATCGCCAGGGGGCCTACGAGCAGTACTTC CASSTNRQGAYEQYF
once TRBJ2-7 TRBV5-4 NA TGTGCCAGCAGCCGCGATACGCTACCGGGGCGCGAGCAGTACTTC CASSRDTLPGREQYF
NA TRBJ2-7 TRBV5-4 NA TGTGCCAGCAGCTTGTCAGCCTCTCGTAACGAGCAGTACTTC CASSLSASRNEQYF
once TRBJ2-7 TRBV5-1 NA TGCGCCAGCAGCCCTCGGACAGATTCCTACGAGCAGTACTTC CASSPRTDSYEQYF
NA TRBJ2-7 TRBV5-5 NA TGTGCCAGCAGCGCGGCCAACACCTACGAGCAGTACTTC CASSAANTYEQYF
NA TRBJ2-3 TRBV5-1 NA TGCGCCAGCAGCGGCGATAACACAGATACGCAGTATTTT CASSGDNTDTQYF
NA TRBJ1-2 TRBV2 TRBD1 TGTGCCAGTGACCCTCCAGGGGGGAATAGGTATGGCTACACCTTC CASDPPGGNRYGYTF
NA TRBJ1-1 TRBV6-5 NA TGTGCCAGCAGGTCGCTGGGGGGGAACACTGAAGCTTTCTTT CASRSLGGNTEAFF
NA TRBJ2-1 TRBV5-1 NA TGCGCCAGCAGCTTGGTTGGACAGTCCAATGAGCAGTTCTTC CASSLVGQSNEQFF
NA TRBJ1-5 TRBV7-9 TRBD1 TGTGCCAGCAGCTGGACAGGGGATCAGCCCCAGCATTTT CASSWTGDQPQHF
NA TRBJ1-2 TRBV20-1 NA TGCAGTGCGATTACCCGATATGGCTACACCTTC CSAITRYGYTF
once TRBJ2-7 TRBV9 NA TGTGCCAGCAGCCTCTCGACGGGCTCCTACGAGCAGTACTTC CASSLSTGSYEQYF
NA TRBJ2-5 TRBV6-5 NA TGTGCCAGCAGTTACCCGCAGGGTGGGGAGACCCAGTACTTC CASSYPQGGETQYF
NA TRBJ2-7 TRBV19 TRBD2 TGTGCCAGTAGTTCCAGCGGGAGTACCTCCTACGAGCAGTACTTC CASSSSGSTSYEQYF
NA TRBJ1-6 TRBV5-1 NA TGCGCCAGCAGCGCGGAGAAACAGGGAAAAAATTCACCCCTCCACTTT CASSAEKQGKNSPLHF
NA TRBJ2-3 TRBV7-2 TRBD2 TGTGCCAGCAGCTTAGTGAGCGGGATCGGCACAGATACGCAGTATTTT CASSLVSGIGTDTQYF
NA TRBJ2-1 TRBV9 NA TGTGCCAGCAGCGTAGTCGGGGGGCCGGGGAATGAGCAGTTCTTC CASSVVGGPGNEQFF
NA TRBJ2-2 TRBV5-5 NA TGTGCCAGCAGCTTGATCGCCGGGGAGCTGTTTTTT CASSLIAGELFF
NA TRBJ2-3 TRBV25-1 TRBD2 TGTGCCAGCAGTGAATCCGGGAGCGGGAGGGTCACAGATACGCAGTATTTT CASSESGSGRVTDTQYF
NA TRBJ2-2 TRBV5-6 NA TGTGCCAGCAGCTTGCGGGCGACCGGTCCCGGGGAGCTGTTTTTT CASSLRATGPGELFF
NA TRBJ2-7 TRBV2 NA TGTGCCAGCAGTGCCGAAAAGACCGAGCAGTACTTC CASSAEKTEQYF
NA TRBJ2-4 TRBV29-1 NA TGCAGCGTTGATGAGGGGCAAGCCAAAAACATTCAGTACTTC CSVDEGQAKNIQYF
NA TRBJ1-6 TRBV19 TRBD1 TGTGCCAGTAACCTCGACAGGGCTAATTCACCCCTCCACTTT CASNLDRANSPLHF
few TRBJ1-3 TRBV5-4 NA TGTGCCAGCAGCACAGGGACGGGAAACACCATATATTTT CASSTGTGNTIYF
NA TRBJ1-5 TRBV10-3 NA TGTGCCATCAGTGAGTCAATGGGGGGCGATCAGCCCCAGCATTTT CAISESMGGDQPQHF
once TRBJ1-6 TRBV4-3 NA TGCGCCAGCAGCCAAGAGGCCTCCTATAATTCACCCCTCCACTTT CASSQEASYNSPLHF
once TRBJ2-1 TRBV7-2 TRBD2 TGTGCCAGCAGCTTATTCCCCCAAATCATCGGGAGGGGGAATGAGCAGTTCTTC CASSLFPQIIGRGNEQFF
NA TRBJ1-5 TRBV18 TRBD1 TGTGCCAGCTCAAAAGACAGGGGGGGAGATCAGCCCCAGCATTTT CASSKDRGGDQPQHF
NA TRBJ2-5 TRBV5-1 TRBD2 TGCGCCAGCAGCTCCTTAGCGGGAGTGTCGGAGACCCAGTACTTC CASSSLAGVSETQYF
NA TRBJ2-7 TRBV2 TRBD2 TGTGCCAGCAGTCCGGGACAACCGGGACTAGCTTACGAGCAGTACTTC CASSPGQPGLAYEQYF
NA TRBJ2-1 TRBV5-4 NA TGTGCCAGCAGTGAATCCACCCATTCCTACAATGAGCAGTTCTTC CASSESTHSYNEQFF